This record concerns one TCR beta chain sequence. Trimming stripped 2 bases from V and 1 base from J, with 14 bases between. From germline, CDR1 is SGHVS and CDR2 FNYEAQ. The CDR3 has 17 residues. Either two negative PCRs, clearance, or symptom resolution qualified Cohort 3 donors as recovered. These data originate in a study of blood T cell repertoires in COVID-19. As processed by the authors: Amplification of reference gene primers provided the estimated nucleated cell counts. Clones were sequenced by immunoSEQ multiplex PCR, and TCRdb holds only the in-frame ones, with some missing. Clone size and the V and J calls come from that table; the DNA yielded D and trimming. The table lists hundreds of thousands of clones, more than 80% of them singletons.

The origin of this receptor is a man aged 25-45 years who had recovered from COVID-19. V gene TRBV7-6 combines with J gene TRBJ1-4; TRBD1 is a possible D gene (6 bases). Material: PBMCs or T cells enriched from blood (not recorded which). The CDR3 here is CASSLTGQRRTNEKLFF. The CDR3 nucleotides read TGTGCCAGCAGCTTAACGGGACAACGTAGAACTAATGAAAAACTGTTTTTT.